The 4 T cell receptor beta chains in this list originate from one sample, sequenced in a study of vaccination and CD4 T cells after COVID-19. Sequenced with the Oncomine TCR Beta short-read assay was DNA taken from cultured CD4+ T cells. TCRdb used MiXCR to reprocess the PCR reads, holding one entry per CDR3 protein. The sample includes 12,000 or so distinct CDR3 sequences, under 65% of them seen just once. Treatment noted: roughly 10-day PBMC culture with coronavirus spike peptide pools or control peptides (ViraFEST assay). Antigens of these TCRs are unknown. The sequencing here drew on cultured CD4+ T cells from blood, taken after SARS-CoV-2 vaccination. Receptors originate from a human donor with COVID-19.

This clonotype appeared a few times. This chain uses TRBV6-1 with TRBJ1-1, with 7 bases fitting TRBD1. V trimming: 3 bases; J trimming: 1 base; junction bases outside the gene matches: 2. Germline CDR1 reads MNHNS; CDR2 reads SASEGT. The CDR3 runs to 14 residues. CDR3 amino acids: CASSDRTGNTEAFF. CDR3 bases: TGTGCCAGCAGTGACCGGACAGGGAACACTGAAGCTTTCTTT.

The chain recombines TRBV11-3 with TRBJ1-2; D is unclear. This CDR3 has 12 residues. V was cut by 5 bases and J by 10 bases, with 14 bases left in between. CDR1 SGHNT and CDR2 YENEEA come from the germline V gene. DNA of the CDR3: TGTGCCAGCAGCAGGGCGGCCGTGGCCTACACCTTC. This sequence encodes CASSRAAVAYTF.

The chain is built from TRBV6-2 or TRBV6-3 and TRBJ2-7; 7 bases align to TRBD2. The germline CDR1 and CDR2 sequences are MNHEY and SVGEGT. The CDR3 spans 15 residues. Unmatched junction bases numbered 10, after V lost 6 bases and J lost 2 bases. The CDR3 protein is CASRFSSGVTYEQYF. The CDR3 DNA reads TGTGCCAGCAGATTTTCTAGCGGCGTAACCTACGAGCAGTACTTC.

The CDR3 sequence is CSAQGGFNTGELFF. The CDR3 nucleotides are TGCAGTGCTCAGGGGGGCTTCAACACCGGGGAGCTGTTTTTT. The gene calls are TRBV20-1 and TRBJ2-2; D might be TRBD1 (7 bases). Trimming shortened V by 5 bases and J by 2 bases, and 12 bases separated the two germline ends. Germline V gene lookup returns CDR1 DFQATT and CDR2 SNEGSKA (reference sequence). The CDR3 length is 14 residues.